These 20 T cell receptor beta chains came from one sample sequenced in a study of blood T cell repertoires in COVID-19. The assay was immunoSEQ multiplex PCR, and TCRdb's table has in-frame clones only and misses some. The repertoire includes 250,000 to 300,000 clones, roughly nine tenths of them detected once, and approximately 2.2% sits in the top ten. Material: peripheral blood. The receptors come from a man aged 45 to 65 with acute or convalescent COVID-19.

This clone has only a few counts. The genes are TRBV11-2 and TRBJ1-1, with D uncertain. Germline assignment: CDR1 SGHAT and CDR2 FQNNGV. Trimming removed 8 bases at V and 2 bases at J, with 21 bases between. There are 16 residues in the CDR3. CDR3 in DNA: TGTGCCAGCGGACTTAGCGTATCAGTTAGTAACACTGAAGCTTTCTTT. It yields the protein CASGLSVSVSNTEAFF.

The V gene is TRBV14, the J gene TRBJ2-3, with 7 bases aligning to TRBD1. This CDR3 is 17 amino acids long. Trimming removed 0 bases from V and 1 base from J; junction bases left unmatched: 7. Germline V CDR1 and CDR2: SGHDN, FVKESK. The CDR3 DNA sequence: TGTGCCAGCAGCCAAGATTGGCGTCAGGGGGGCACAGATACGCAGTATTTT. Amino acids: CASSQDWRQGGTDTQYF.

V and J are TRBV29-1 and TRBJ2-3; TRBD1 aligns across 7 bases. This CDR3 has 13 residues. Germline values: CDR1 SQVTM, CDR2 ANQGSEA. The V gene end was trimmed by 7 bases and the J gene end by 2 bases; junction bases not matched to a gene: 6. The CDR3 region has the DNA TGCAGCGCTCTGGACAGGTTCACAGATACGCAGTATTTT. Amino acids: CSALDRFTDTQYF.

The chain has TRBV6-5 and TRBJ1-1; the D is unclear. The CDR3 has 14 amino acids. Germline lookup yields CDR1 MNHEY and CDR2 SVGAGI. The ends were cut back, 0 bases at V and 1 base at J, with 6 bases in the middle. The CDR3 region is CASSYSRENTEAFF. CDR3 sequence (DNA): TGTGCCAGCAGTTACTCGAGAGAGAACACTGAAGCTTTCTTT.

Worth noting for this clone: One end of the junction does not line up with germline, which may come from a read error. V gene TRBV7-7 combines with J gene TRBJ2-2; 8 nucleotides match TRBD2. This CDR3 contains 15 residues. Germline V lookup: CDR1 SSHAT, CDR2 FNYEAQ (reference sequence). The CDR3 sequence: CASSLSGGGAGELFF. CDR3 nucleotide sequence: TGTGCTAGCAGCTTATCCGGGGGGGGCGCCGGGGAGCTGTTTTTT.

The chain recombines TRBV14 with TRBJ2-1; 10 bases fit TRBD2. This CDR3 spans 15 amino acids. Germline V lookup: CDR1 SGHDN, CDR2 FVKESK. Losses at the gene ends were 0 bases for V and 4 bases for J; bases not matched to a gene: 0. CDR3 in amino acids: CASSQEAGGYNEQFF. CDR3 DNA: TGTGCCAGCAGCCAAGAAGCGGGGGGGTACAATGAGCAGTTCTTC.

This chain uses TRBV19 with TRBJ2-4, with no clear D. V dropped 5 bases and J dropped 0 bases, with 5 bases sitting between them. Germline lookup yields CDR1 LNHDA and CDR2 SQIVND (reference sequence). This CDR3 region has 13 residues. In nucleotides, the CDR3 is TGTGCCAGTAGTCCGGGAGCCAAAAACATTCAGTACTTC. Protein sequence: CASSPGAKNIQYF.

This clone was seen once. V gene TRBV10-2 combines with J gene TRBJ2-7; tentatively, D is TRBD1 (6 bases). In germline, CDR1 is WSHSY, CDR2 SAAADI. This CDR3 comprises 15 residues. V was clipped by 2 bases and J by 0 bases, with 11 bases between them. CDR3 residues: CASSERADSSYEQYF. As DNA, the CDR3 is TGCGCCAGCAGTGAGAGGGCGGACAGCTCCTACGAGCAGTACTTC.

This sequence joins TRBV15 and TRBJ1-2; possibly TRBD1 for D (5 bases). Germline V gene sequence: CDR1 LNHNV, CDR2 YYDKDF (reference sequence). The CDR3 runs 15 residues. V was pared by 3 bases and J by 1 base, with 12 bases between. This chain's CDR3 is CATSRGGLINYGYTF. DNA for the CDR3: TGTGCCACCAGCAGGGGGGGACTCATTAACTATGGCTACACCTTC.

This rearrangement joins TRBV6-1 to TRBJ1-5, with no clear D. The V and J ends lost 4 bases and 0 bases respectively, with 16 bases between them. Germline V gene data show CDR1 as MNHNS and CDR2 as SASEGT. This CDR3 spans 17 amino acids. The CDR3 region is CASSALKWRYSNQPQHF. In nucleotides, the CDR3 is TGTGCCAGCAGTGCCTTAAAATGGAGGTATAGCAATCAGCCCCAGCATTTT.

V and J are TRBV5-8 and TRBJ1-1; D uncertain. CDR1 and CDR2 (germline): SGHTS, YDEGEE. V was shortened by 4 bases and J by 4 bases, with 11 bases between the two germline ends. The CDR3 has 13 residues. The DNA of the CDR3 is TGTGCCAGCAGCACCCGGGCGGGCACTGAAGCTTTCTTT. It yields the protein CASSTRAGTEAFF.

This chain links TRBV4-2 with TRBJ2-3; D remains unclear. The CDR3 sequence is 14 residues long. The germline V gene encodes CDR1 LGHNA and CDR2 YNFKEQ. Trimming took off 2 bases at V and 0 bases at J, with 6 bases between the two ends. CDR3 in DNA: TGTGCCAGCAGCCAACTTTCTAGCACAGATACGCAGTATTTT. It translates to CASSQLSSTDTQYF.

The rearrangement links TRBV9 to TRBJ1-3; 7 bases agree with TRBD1. The CDR3 contains 15 residues. The trim removed 0 bases at V and 4 bases at J, leaving 4 bases unmatched. From germline, CDR1 is SGDLS and CDR2 YYNGEE. The CDR3 DNA sequence: TGTGCCAGCAGCGTAGCGGACAGGAGAGGAAACACCATATATTTT. Translating it yields CASSVADRRGNTIYF.

The chain combines TRBV2 with TRBJ1-5; D unclear. V was pared by 6 bases and J by 0 bases, with 9 bases between. CDR1 is SNHLY and CDR2 is FYNNEI in the germline V gene. The CDR3 totals 14 residues. The chain's CDR3 is CASRGGYSNQPQHF. CDR3 bases: TGTGCCAGCAGAGGCGGGTATAGCAATCAGCCCCAGCATTTT. Complete variable domain (other parts from reference TRBV2 and TRBJ1-5): EPEVTQTPSHQVTQMGQEVILRCVPISNHLYFYWYRQILGQKVEFLVSFYNNEISEKSEIFDDQFSVERPDGSNFTLKIRSTKLEDSAMYFCASRGGYSNQPQHFGDGTRLSIL.

CDR3 nucleotides: TGTGCCAGCAGCTTAGGGGAGAATTCACCCCTCCACTTT. Translation gives CASSLGENSPLHF. The chain links TRBV7-3 to TRBJ1-6; no firm D call. V was trimmed by 2 bases and J by 7 bases, leaving 6 bases between them. The CDR3 covers 13 residues. Germline loops: CDR1 SGHTA, CDR2 FQGTGA.

The chain couples TRBV7-3 to TRBJ1-1; 9 bases line up with TRBD1. Trimming took 6 bases from V and 8 from J; bases not matched to a gene: 7. The germline gives CDR1 SGHTA, CDR2 FQGTGA. This CDR3 region has 13 residues. This CDR3 is CASSSPGQGEAFF. The CDR3 bases are TGTGCCAGCAGTTCGCCGGGACAGGGAGAAGCTTTCTTT.

The CDR3 here is CASSLGRGGEAFF. The CDR3 nucleotides read TGTGCCAGCAGCCTAGGACGAGGGGGCGAAGCTTTCTTT. V and J are TRBV11-3 and TRBJ1-1; 7 bases fit TRBD1. Looked up from germline, CDR1 is SGHNT and CDR2 is YENEEA. J lost 8 bases, V lost 5 bases, and 8 bases had no gene match. This CDR3 is 13 amino acids long.

The chain is built from TRBV3-1 (or the pseudogene TRBV3-2) and TRBJ2-1; 8 bases agree with TRBD2. The CDR3 length is 14 residues. The J segment lost 7 bases and the V segment lost 2 bases, leaving 4 bases of the junction unmatched. Germline-derived CDR1 and CDR2 are LGHDT and YNNKEL (reference sequence). In nucleotides, the CDR3 is TGTGCCAGCAGCCAAATAGCGGGGAGGAATGAGCAGTTCTTC. Translating gives CASSQIAGRNEQFF.

V and J are TRBV6-5 and TRBJ2-2; 8 nucleotides agree with TRBD1. Germline values: CDR1 MNHEY, CDR2 SVGAGI. The CDR3 totals 15 residues. Losses at the gene ends were 4 bases for V and 5 bases for J; bases not matched to a gene: 6. Here the CDR3 DNA reads TGTGCCAGCAGTTTGGCAGGGGGCTTAACCGGGGAGCTGTTTTTT. Its translation is CASSLAGGLTGELFF.

This chain connects TRBV24-1 to TRBJ2-5, with 11 bases identical to TRBD1. Germline CDR1 and CDR2: KGHDR and SFDVKD. The CDR3 contains 16 residues. V lost 2 bases, J lost 5 bases, and 6 bases stayed unmatched. CDR3 region: CATSDSGQGAGETQYF. CDR3 DNA sequence: TGTGCCACCAGTGATTCAGGACAGGGGGCTGGGGAGACCCAGTACTTC.